The 8 T cell receptor beta chains presented below share a single source sample, sequenced in a study of blood T cells in healthy people across ages. Then a second PCR, running roughly 7 to 11 cycles, was carried out with a sample-barcoded 5' primer and a J-beta primer mix. TCRdb re-analysed the 5' RACE reads in MiXCR, keeping a single row per CDR3 protein. Of 700,000 to 950,000 distinct CDR3 sequences listed, about 40% are singletons. Sequencing input: blood. The receptors were sampled from a woman aged 55-69 years in good health.

The rearrangement joins TRBV25-1 to TRBJ2-5, with TRBD2 matching over 14 bases. J lost 11 bases, V lost 7 bases, and 15 bases had no gene match. In germline, CDR1 is MGHDK, CDR2 SYGVNS. The CDR3 totals 16 residues. The CDR3 nucleotides read TGTGCCAGCATCACGGGACTAGCGGGAGAGACGAATGAGCAGTACTTC. Encoded protein: CASITGLAGETNEQYF.

In its sample, this clonotype was seen a few times. The CDR3 reads CASSQAAQRFYEQYF. CDR3 nucleotides: TGTGCCAGCAGCCAAGCCGCCCAGCGGTTCTACGAGCAGTACTTC. The J gene is TRBJ2-7, the V gene TRBV3-1; a weak D match, TRBD2 (5 bases). Per germline, CDR1 LGHDT and CDR2 YNNKEL (reference sequence). V lost 1 base, J lost 3 bases, and 13 bases lay in between. CDR3 length: 15 residues.

The rearrangement uses TRBV5-6 and TRBJ1-2, with D hard to call. The CDR3 is 14 residues long. Germline V gene sequence: CDR1 SGHDT, CDR2 YYEEEE. With 6 bases removed from V and 6 bases from J, the gap between germline ends came to 18 bases. This CDR3 is CASTVPSLGHGYTF. CDR3 bases: TGTGCCAGCACCGTGCCTTCCCTCGGTCATGGCTACACCTTC.

This chain links TRBV7-9 with TRBJ2-1, with 7 bases fitting TRBD2. The DNA matches TRBJ2-7 better at its end, which makes the J call doubtful. Germline V CDR1 and CDR2: SEHNR, FQNEAQ (reference sequence). This CDR3 has 15 amino acids. CDR3 coding DNA: TGTGCCAGCAGCTTATTGGGGACTACGTACAATGAGCAGTACTTC. Translated, it gives CASSLLGTTYNEQYF.

This clonotype has more than one count but fewer than ten. CDR3 region: CASSELAGGRYNEQFF. CDR3 DNA sequence: TGTGCCAGCAGTGAACTAGCGGGGGGGCGGTACAATGAGCAGTTCTTC. The rearrangement uses TRBV6-1 and TRBJ2-1; 12 positions match TRBD2. With 2 bases clipped from V and 4 bases from J, the junction kept 3 bases outside the gene matches. CDR1 is MNHNS and CDR2 is SASEGT in the germline V gene. This CDR3 comprises 16 residues.

V and J are TRBV5-1 and TRBJ2-1, with TRBD2 matching 11 bases. This CDR3 comprises 15 residues. With V trimmed by 0 bases and J by 6 bases, 2 bases remained unmatched. The germline gives CDR1 SGHRS, CDR2 YFSETQ. CDR3 protein: CASSLDLAGGNEQFF. The CDR3 DNA reads TGCGCCAGCAGCTTGGATCTAGCGGGGGGCAATGAGCAGTTCTTC.

This clonotype was seen more than once but under ten times. The chain has TRBV6-2 or TRBV6-3 and TRBJ2-7; TRBD2 agrees at 8 bases. There are 14 residues in the CDR3. The germline CDR1 and CDR2 sequences are MNHEY and SVGEGT. V shed 7 bases and J 7 bases; nucleotides not matched to a gene: 12. The CDR3 bases are TGTGCCAGCACCGATCCAGGACTAGCAGGGGAGCAGTACTTC. This sequence encodes CASTDPGLAGEQYF.

This clonotype turned up a few times. The rearrangement uses TRBV24-1 and TRBJ2-5; possibly TRBD1 for D (6 bases). The CDR3 sequence is 15 residues long. Germline V gene lookup returns CDR1 KGHDR and CDR2 SFDVKD. Between the trimmed V and J ends, which lost 3 bases and 1 base, there was a span of 11 bases. CDR3 DNA: TGTGCCACCAGTGATGCACAGGGTCCCCAAGAGACCCAGTACTTC. Its protein product is CATSDAQGPQETQYF.